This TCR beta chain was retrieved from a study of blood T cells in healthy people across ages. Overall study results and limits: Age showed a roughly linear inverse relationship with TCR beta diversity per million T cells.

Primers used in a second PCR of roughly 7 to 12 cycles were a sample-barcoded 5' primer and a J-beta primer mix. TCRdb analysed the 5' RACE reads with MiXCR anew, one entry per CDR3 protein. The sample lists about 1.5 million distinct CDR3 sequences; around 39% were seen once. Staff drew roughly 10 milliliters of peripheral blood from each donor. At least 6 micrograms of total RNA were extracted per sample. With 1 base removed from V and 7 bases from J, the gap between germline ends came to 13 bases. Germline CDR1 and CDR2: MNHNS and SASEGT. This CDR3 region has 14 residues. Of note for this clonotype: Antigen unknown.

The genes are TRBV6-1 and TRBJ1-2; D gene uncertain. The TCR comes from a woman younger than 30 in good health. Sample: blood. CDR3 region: CASSEEAGSGGYTF. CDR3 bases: TGTGCCAGCAGTGAAGAAGCCGGGTCGGGTGGCTACACCTTC.